Listed here are 22 T cell receptor beta chains from one sample, sequenced in a study of T cells after yellow fever vaccination. A single record per CDR3 protein comes from TCRdb applying MiXCR to the 5' RACE reads. The table lists around 590,000 distinct CDR3 sequences, 10% to 15% of them singletons. The sequences come from PBMCs, collected on the day of the yellow fever booster vaccination. The receptors were sampled from a man aged 25 to 40 who received the YFV17D yellow fever vaccine.

This clonotype occurred a few times. The chain has TRBV7-8 and TRBJ2-7; TRBD1 matches 7 bases. Trimming at V came to 3 bases and at J to 3 bases, leaving 8 bases not matched to a gene. Germline CDR1 is SGHVS and CDR2 is FQNEAQ. This CDR3 is 15 amino acids long. CDR3 bases: TGTGCCAGCAGCTTGGGGGCCCAGGGGGACTACGAGCAGTACTTC. Its protein product is CASSLGAQGDYEQYF.

This clonotype came up a few times. The chain recombines TRBV7-2 with TRBJ2-7, with a tentative D call TRBD2 (6 bases). The germline gives CDR1 SGHTA, CDR2 FQGNSA. This CDR3 spans 16 amino acids. V was shortened by 4 bases and J by 4 bases, with 20 bases between the two germline ends. The CDR3 DNA reads as TGTGCCAGCAGCTCTCGCGGGTCAACTAGCCGTTACGAGCAGTACTTC. Translating it yields CASSSRGSTSRYEQYF.

This clonotype appeared a few times. V usage is TRBV10-3 and J usage is TRBJ2-6; D gene unclear. CDR1 and CDR2 from the germline V gene are ENHRY and SYGVKD. Trimming took off 6 bases at V and 3 bases at J, with 18 bases between the two ends. The CDR3 extends over 17 amino acids. DNA for the CDR3: TGTGCCATCAGACACAGCGTCGGCCGTGATGGGGCCAACGTCCTGACTTTC. Amino acid sequence: CAIRHSVGRDGANVLTF.

The genes are TRBV7-2 and TRBJ2-2; D possibly corresponds to TRBD2 (5 bases). The V gene lost 8 bases and the J gene lost 4 bases, with 8 bases spanning the gap. Germline V CDR1 and CDR2: SGHTA, FQGNSA. The CDR3 is made up of 12 amino acids. Here the CDR3 reads CASGLFTGELFF. The DNA for the CDR3 is TGTGCCAGCGGACTTTTCACCGGGGAGCTGTTTTTT.

This clonotype has more than one count but fewer than ten. V gene TRBV27 combines with J gene TRBJ2-7; 12 bases fit TRBD2. With 2 bases clipped from V and 4 bases from J, the junction kept 3 bases outside the gene matches. This CDR3 contains 15 residues. Per the germline V gene, CDR1 is MNHEY and CDR2 is SMNVEV (reference sequence). CDR3 sequence: CASSLQLAGGYEQYF. The CDR3 DNA reads as TGTGCCAGCAGTTTACAACTAGCGGGAGGTTACGAGCAGTACTTC.

The chain joins TRBV27 to TRBJ2-2; unclear D gene. The CDR3 is made up of 16 amino acids. The V end lost 1 base, the J end lost 0 bases, and 9 bases lay between the germline ends. Per the germline V gene, CDR1 is MNHEY and CDR2 is SMNVEV (reference sequence). The CDR3, as DNA: TGTGCCAGCAGTTTATTTCCCGGTCCGAACACCGGGGAGCTGTTTTTT. As protein: CASSLFPGPNTGELFF.

This chain uses TRBV6-5 with TRBJ2-7; 8 positions match TRBD2. Germline V gene sequence: CDR1 MNHEY, CDR2 SVGAGI. This CDR3 contains 15 residues. With 1 base clipped from V and 4 bases from J, the junction kept 6 bases outside the gene matches. The CDR3, as DNA: TGTGCCAGCAGTTACTTCGGGAGGGCCGGTTACGAGCAGTACTTC. Its protein is CASSYFGRAGYEQYF.

The chain is built from TRBV30 and TRBJ2-1; 9 bases line up with TRBD2. Per germline, CDR1 GTSNPN and CDR2 SVGIG (reference sequence). CDR3 size: 15 residues. The junction had 11 bases not matched to a gene; V was cut back by 5 bases and J by 6 bases. The CDR3 spells CAWAPIGGRANEQFF. CDR3 coding DNA: TGTGCCTGGGCCCCTATCGGCGGGAGGGCCAATGAGCAGTTCTTC.

The chain employs TRBV18 and TRBJ1-6; D ambiguous. The CDR3 loop spans 12 amino acids. Trimming took off 6 bases at V and 5 bases at J, with 5 bases between the two ends. Germline V gives CDR1 KGHSH, CDR2 LQKENI. The CDR3 sequence: CASSTDNSPLHF. CDR3 coding DNA: TGTGCCAGCTCCACAGATAATTCACCCCTCCACTTT. Complete variable domain (other parts from reference TRBV18 and TRBJ1-6): NAGVMQNPRHLVRRRGQEARLRCSPMKGHSHVYWYRQLPEEGLKFMVYLQKENIIDESGMPKERFSAEFPKEGPSILRIQQVVRGDSAAYFCASSTDNSPLHFGNGTRLTVT.

V gene TRBV5-6 combines with J gene TRBJ2-7, with D possibly TRBD2 on 6 matching bases. The CDR3 totals 15 residues. With 5 bases removed from V and 0 bases from J, the gap between germline ends came to 15 bases. CDR1 is SGHDT, CDR2 YYEEEE, per germline. CDR3 sequence reads: CASRGTGTGSYEQYF. The DNA of the CDR3 is TGTGCCAGCAGGGGGACTGGGACCGGCTCCTACGAGCAGTACTTC.

A few counts support this clonotype. The rearrangement joins TRBV29-1 to TRBJ2-1, with 9 positions matching TRBD2. The CDR3 sequence is 14 residues long. The germline gives CDR1 SQVTM, CDR2 ANQGSEA. V shed 7 bases, J shed 5 bases, and the junction held 9 bases outside the gene matches. This CDR3 is CSELPSGTNNEQFF. As DNA, the CDR3 is TGCAGCGAGCTACCTAGCGGGACCAACAATGAGCAGTTCTTC.

This rearrangement joins TRBV9 to TRBJ2-7, with 8 bases fitting TRBD1. CDR1 is SGDLS, CDR2 YYNGEE, per germline. This CDR3 is built from 14 residues. Germline trimming cut 4 bases from V and 5 bases from J; bases unmatched to any gene: 8. DNA for the CDR3: TGTGCCAGCAGCAGGACAGGGAATGTGGACGAGCAGTACTTC. Amino acid sequence: CASSRTGNVDEQYF.

The chain combines TRBV28 with TRBJ1-5, with 7 bases fitting TRBD1. The CDR3 length is 14 residues. V shed 6 bases and J 5 bases; nucleotides not matched to a gene: 7. The germline V gene has CDR1 MDHEN and CDR2 SYDVKM. This CDR3 is CASRPDREDQPQHF. For the CDR3, the DNA is TGTGCCAGCAGACCTGACAGGGAAGATCAGCCCCAGCATTTT.

This clonotype occurred a few times. V is TRBV7-8 and J is TRBJ2-5; D gene uncertain. CDR3 length: 16 residues. Trimming cost V 1 base and J 4 bases, with 16 bases left between them. The germline CDR1 and CDR2 sequences are SGHVS and FQNEAQ. Here the CDR3 reads CASSLDRFHPRETQYF. CDR3 coding DNA: TGTGCCAGCAGCTTAGACCGCTTCCATCCACGAGAGACCCAGTACTTC.

This clonotype was recorded at least ten times. The rearrangement joins TRBV15 to TRBJ2-7, with D perhaps matching TRBD2 (5 bases). This CDR3 region has 15 residues. Germline V gene data show CDR1 as LNHNV and CDR2 as YYDKDF (reference sequence). The germline V and J ends were trimmed by 3 bases and 4 bases, with 16 bases remaining between them. Written as DNA, the CDR3 is TGTGCCACCAGCAGGGGTTGGGGAGCAAATTACGAGCAGTACTTC. Residues: CATSRGWGANYEQYF.

This clonotype showed up just a few times. V usage is TRBV29-1 and J usage is TRBJ2-1; maybe TRBD2 (6 bases). This CDR3 has 12 amino acids. Trimming left V 7 bases short and J 4 bases short, with 11 bases between. Germline V gene sequence: CDR1 SQVTM, CDR2 ANQGSEA. CDR3 sequence reads: CSGSTSYNEQFF. CDR3 nucleotide sequence: TGCAGCGGATCGACTAGTTACAATGAGCAGTTCTTC.

This clonotype was observed many times. The gene calls are TRBV5-1 and TRBJ2-6; D remains unclear. This CDR3 spans 12 amino acids. Trimming stripped 5 bases from V and 2 bases from J, with 2 bases between. Germline CDR1 SGHRS, CDR2 YFSETQ. The CDR3 reads CASRAGANVLTF. The DNA of the CDR3 is TGCGCCAGCAGAGCTGGGGCCAACGTCCTGACTTTC.

This clonotype occurred a few times. This chain joins TRBV25-1 and TRBJ2-1, with 8 bases lining up with TRBD2. This CDR3 comprises 13 residues. J was trimmed by 10 bases and V by 4 bases; bases with no gene match: 6. Germline V gene lookup returns CDR1 MGHDK and CDR2 SYGVNS. This chain's CDR3 is CASSGSGRGEQFF. The CDR3 bases are TGTGCCAGCAGTGGGTCCGGGAGGGGAGAGCAGTTCTTC.

This chain links TRBV11-2 with TRBJ2-5, with D possibly TRBD2 on 5 matching bases. Germline V gene sequence: CDR1 SGHAT, CDR2 FQNNGV. This CDR3 comprises 14 residues. V lost 1 base and J lost 5, with 11 bases in between. The CDR3 coding sequence is TGTGCCAGCAGCTTAGTCGGGATCTCCGAGACCCAGTACTTC. It is translated as CASSLVGISETQYF.

This clonotype was seen more than once but under ten times. The chain has TRBV10-1 and TRBJ2-1, with a tentative D call TRBD1 (5 bases). The germline V and J ends were trimmed by 3 bases and 0 bases, with 12 bases remaining between them. The germline V gene encodes CDR1 WNHNN and CDR2 SYGVQD (reference sequence). This CDR3 has 16 amino acids. In nucleotides, the CDR3 is TGCGCCAGCAGTGACTTCACAGGTAGCTCCTACAATGAGCAGTTCTTC. This sequence encodes CASSDFTGSSYNEQFF.

This clonotype was recorded a few times. The chain has TRBV25-1 and TRBJ2-5, with D perhaps assigned TRBD1 or TRBD2 (5 bases each). This CDR3 has 16 amino acids. Trimming stripped 4 bases from V and 0 bases from J, with 15 bases between. Germline-derived CDR1 and CDR2 are MGHDK and SYGVNS. The CDR3 sequence is CASSGGTSSYQETQYF. The CDR3 DNA reads as TGTGCCAGCAGTGGGGGGACCTCCTCATACCAAGAGACCCAGTACTTC. Together with reference TRBV25-1 and TRBJ2-5, the CDR3 gives the full variable domain: EADIYQTPRYLVIGTGKKITLECSQTMGHDKMYWYQQDPGMELHLIHYSYGVNSTEKGDLSSESTVSRIRTEHFPLTLESARPSHTSQYLCASSGGTSSYQETQYFGPGTRLLVL.

The chain couples TRBV7-9 to TRBJ2-6; 11 bases are a match to TRBD1. V lost 8 bases, J lost 2 bases, and 5 bases stayed unmatched. CDR3 length equals 16 residues. Germline CDR1 reads SEHNR; CDR2 reads FQNEAQ (reference sequence). The chain's CDR3 is CASGGQGAAGANVLTF. DNA for the CDR3: TGTGCCAGCGGAGGACAGGGGGCTGCTGGGGCCAACGTCCTGACTTTC.